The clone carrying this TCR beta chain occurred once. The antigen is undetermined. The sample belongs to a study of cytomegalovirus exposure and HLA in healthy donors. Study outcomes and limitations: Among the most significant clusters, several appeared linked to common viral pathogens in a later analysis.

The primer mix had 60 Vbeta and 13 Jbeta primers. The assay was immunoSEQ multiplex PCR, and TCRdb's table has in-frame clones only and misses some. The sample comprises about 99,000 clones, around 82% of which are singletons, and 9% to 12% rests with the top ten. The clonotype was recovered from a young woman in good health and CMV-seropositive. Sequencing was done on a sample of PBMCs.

CDR3 DNA sequence: TGTGCCAGCAGTAGCGGAGGACGGTACAATGAGCAGTTCTTC. This translates into CASSSGGRYNEQFF. V is TRBV27 and J is TRBJ2-1, with a weak D call TRBD2 (5 bases). This CDR3 has 14 amino acids. Trimming stripped 5 bases from V and 4 bases from J, with 12 bases between. CDR1 MNHEY and CDR2 SMNVEV come from the germline V gene (reference sequence).